This TCR beta chain comes out of a study of blood T cell repertoires in COVID-19. Study summary: T cells, B-cell-depleted T cells, or PBMCs supplied cDNA or gDNA.

Methods used by the authors: Estimation of nucleated cell counts relied on the amplification of reference gene primers. Repertoires were generated with immunoSEQ multiplex PCR, while TCRdb's copy carries only in-frame clones and drops some. Clone size and V and J calls were adopted from that table, with D and trimming inferred from the DNA. This table has fewer than 65,000 clones, roughly 90% appearing once. Trimming took off 3 bases at V and 6 bases at J, with 15 bases between the two ends. The CDR3 is 14 residues long. Germline V CDR1 and CDR2: SEHNR, FQNEAQ (reference sequence). What was sequenced was peripheral blood. The V and J genes are TRBV7-9 and TRBJ2-7, with D tentatively TRBD1 (5 bases). The receptor was isolated from a human donor with acute or convalescent COVID-19. The donor label of this sample is uncertain. CDR3 sequence reads: CASSFLQGSSEQYF. As DNA, the CDR3 is TGTGCCAGCAGCTTCCTGCAGGGCTCGAGCGAGCAGTACTTC.